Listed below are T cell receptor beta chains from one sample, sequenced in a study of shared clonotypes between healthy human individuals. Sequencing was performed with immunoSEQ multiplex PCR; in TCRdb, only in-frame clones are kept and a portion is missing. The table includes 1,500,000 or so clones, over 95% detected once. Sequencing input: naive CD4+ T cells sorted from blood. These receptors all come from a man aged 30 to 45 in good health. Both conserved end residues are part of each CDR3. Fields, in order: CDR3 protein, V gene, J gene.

CSATRGGQYF,TRBV20-1,TRBJ2-7
CASSPGGSNQPQHF,TRBV28,TRBJ1-5
CASSEQHTGELFF,TRBV7-7,TRBJ2-2
CASNRGGYEQYF,TRBV5-5,TRBJ2-7
CASRDPVGKNIQYF,TRBV5-1,TRBJ2-4
CASSGRARGGELFF,TRBV9,TRBJ2-2
CASSPQTRGNGYTF,TRBV5-1,TRBJ1-2
CASSPSRVVEEKLFF,TRBV18,TRBJ1-4
CASSPNLVVYYEQYF,TRBV18,TRBJ2-7
CASSYLPDSYEQYF,TRBV6-5,TRBJ2-7
CASSHTPGLADYNEQFF,TRBV5-4,TRBJ2-1
CATSRPLQGKGTEAFF,TRBV15,TRBJ1-1
CASNQKFGTGSYEQYF,TRBV2,TRBJ2-7
CASSPGRSLSGANVLTF,TRBV9,TRBJ2-6
CASSIDYHTLNEQFF,TRBV19,TRBJ2-1
CASSLEPLGQGYGELFF,TRBV5-1,TRBJ2-2
CASSLFRGHTMRDEQYF,TRBV11-3,TRBJ2-7
CASNRGGSYEQYF,TRBV27,TRBJ2-7
CAWSVGRWRELADTQYF,TRBV30,TRBJ2-3
CASSEIGNLGYRDLYGEQFF,TRBV6-1,TRBJ2-1
CASTLLGDTDTQYF,TRBV5-5,TRBJ2-3
CASSLRLAGGLNEQFF,TRBV5-4,TRBJ2-1
CASSDWGGLWTEAFF,TRBV6-1,TRBJ1-1
CAITQGPQAEQFF,TRBV10-3,TRBJ2-1
CASSYSRMAGYTF,TRBV6-6,TRBJ1-2
CASSRRTPQGETQYF,TRBV19,TRBJ2-5
CASSTPLGGSEKLFF,TRBV9,TRBJ1-4
CASSEARGGTSEAFF,TRBV2,TRBJ1-1
CASSLVSGPSGANVLTF,TRBV27,TRBJ2-6
CASSLAPNPIDEQFF,TRBV5-1,TRBJ2-1
CATSREVLEGYEQYF,TRBV15,TRBJ2-7
CASSQSGSKLNTGELFF,TRBV23-1,TRBJ2-2
CGEGQGGRYTF,TRBV29-1,TRBJ1-2
CASNRWSETGQYF,TRBV2,TRBJ2-7
CASSITGTGLYEQYF,TRBV19,TRBJ2-7
CATKTGSYEQYF,TRBV10-3,TRBJ2-7
CAISSGPGSDTQYF,TRBV10-3,TRBJ2-3
CASSVTPGWSYEQYF,TRBV9,TRBJ2-7
CSVGWASGSTDTQYF,TRBV29-1,TRBJ2-3
CASSREGPYEQYF,TRBV5-1,TRBJ2-7
CASRATDRPNQPQHF,TRBV6-1,TRBJ1-5